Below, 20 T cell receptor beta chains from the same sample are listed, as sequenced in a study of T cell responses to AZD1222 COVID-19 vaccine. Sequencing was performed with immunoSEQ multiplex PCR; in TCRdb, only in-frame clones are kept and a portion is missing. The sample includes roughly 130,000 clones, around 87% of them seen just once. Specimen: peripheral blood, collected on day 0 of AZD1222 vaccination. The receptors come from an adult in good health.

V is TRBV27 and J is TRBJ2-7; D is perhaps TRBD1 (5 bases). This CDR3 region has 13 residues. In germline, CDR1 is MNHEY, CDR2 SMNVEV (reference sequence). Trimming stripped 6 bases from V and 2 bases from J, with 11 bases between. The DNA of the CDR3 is TGTGCCAGCAGCCCAGGGTTGGCCTACGAGCAGTACTTC. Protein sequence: CASSPGLAYEQYF.

The CDR3 DNA follows: TGCGCCAGCAGCTTGAAACAGGGGGCTGGACATAGGCAATGGTGGGAAAAACTGTTTTTT. Translated, it gives CASSLKQGAGHRQWWEKLFF. This chain joins TRBV5-1 and TRBJ1-4; TRBD1 aligns across 9 bases. Per germline, CDR1 SGHRS and CDR2 YFSETQ. J gave up 8 bases and V 1 base, and 21 bases lay outside the gene matches. The CDR3 is 20 amino acids.

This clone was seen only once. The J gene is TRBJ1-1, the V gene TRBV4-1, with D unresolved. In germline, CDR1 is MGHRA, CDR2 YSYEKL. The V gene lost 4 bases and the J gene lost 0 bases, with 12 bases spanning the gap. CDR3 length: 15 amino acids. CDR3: CASSPPGSLNTEAFF. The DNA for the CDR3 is TGCGCCAGCAGCCCCCCAGGCAGCCTGAACACTGAAGCTTTCTTT.

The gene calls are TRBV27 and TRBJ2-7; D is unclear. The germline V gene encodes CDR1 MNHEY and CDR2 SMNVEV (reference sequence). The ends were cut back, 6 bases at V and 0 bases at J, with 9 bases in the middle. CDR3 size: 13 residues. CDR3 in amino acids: CASRGTNSYEQYF. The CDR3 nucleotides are TGTGCCAGCAGGGGTACTAACTCCTACGAGCAGTACTTC.

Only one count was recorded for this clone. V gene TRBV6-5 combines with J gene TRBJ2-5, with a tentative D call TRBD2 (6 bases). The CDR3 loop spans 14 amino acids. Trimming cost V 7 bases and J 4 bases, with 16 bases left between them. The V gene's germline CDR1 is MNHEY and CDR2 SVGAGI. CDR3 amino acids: CASNRRVGTETQYF. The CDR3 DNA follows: TGTGCCAGCAACAGGAGGGTCGGGACAGAGACCCAGTACTTC.

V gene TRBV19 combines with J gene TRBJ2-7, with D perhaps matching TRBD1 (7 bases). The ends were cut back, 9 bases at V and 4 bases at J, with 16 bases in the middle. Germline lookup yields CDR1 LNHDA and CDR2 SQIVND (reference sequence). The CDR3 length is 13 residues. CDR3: CASSRGTEYEQYF. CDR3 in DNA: TGTGCCAGCTCACGCGGGACAGAATACGAGCAGTACTTC.

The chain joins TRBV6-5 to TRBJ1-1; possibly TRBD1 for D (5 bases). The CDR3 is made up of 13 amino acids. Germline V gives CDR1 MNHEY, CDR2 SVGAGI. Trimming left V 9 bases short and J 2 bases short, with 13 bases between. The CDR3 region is CASRGVGNTEAFF. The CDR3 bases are TGTGCCAGTCGGGGGGTGGGAAACACTGAAGCTTTCTTT.

The CDR3 reads CASSAGSTYEQYF. CDR3 nucleotide sequence: TGTGCCAGCAGTGCTGGGTCGACCTACGAGCAGTACTTC. The V and J genes are TRBV7-2 and TRBJ2-7; D is unresolved. Germline V CDR1 and CDR2: SGHTA, FQGNSA. The CDR3 runs 13 residues. Trimming left V 6 bases short and J 2 bases short, with 11 bases between.

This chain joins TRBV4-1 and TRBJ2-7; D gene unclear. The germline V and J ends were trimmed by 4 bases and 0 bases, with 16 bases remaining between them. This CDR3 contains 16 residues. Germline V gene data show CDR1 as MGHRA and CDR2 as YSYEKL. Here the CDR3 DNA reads TGCGCCAGCAGCCCCCGGATGGGCAGTAGCTCCTACGAGCAGTACTTC. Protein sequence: CASSPRMGSSSYEQYF.

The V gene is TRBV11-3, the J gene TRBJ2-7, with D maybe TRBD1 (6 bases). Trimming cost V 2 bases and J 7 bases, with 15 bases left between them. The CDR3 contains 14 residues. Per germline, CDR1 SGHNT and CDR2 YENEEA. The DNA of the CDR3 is TGTGCCAGCAGCTTATCCCCGGACAGTCGGGAGCAGTACTTC. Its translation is CASSLSPDSREQYF.

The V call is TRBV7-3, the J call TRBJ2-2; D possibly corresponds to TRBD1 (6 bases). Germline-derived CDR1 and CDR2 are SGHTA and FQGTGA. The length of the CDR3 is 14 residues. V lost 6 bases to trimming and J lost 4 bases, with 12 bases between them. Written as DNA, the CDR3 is TGTGCCAGCAGATTCGGACAGAGCACCGGGGAGCTGTTTTTT. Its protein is CASRFGQSTGELFF. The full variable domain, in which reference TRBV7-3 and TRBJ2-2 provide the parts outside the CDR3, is GAGVSQTPSNKVTEKGKYVELRCDPISGHTALYWYRQSLGQGPEFLIYFQGTGAADDSGLPNDRFFAVRPEGSVSTLKIQRTERGDSAVYLCASRFGQSTGELFFGEGSRLTVL.

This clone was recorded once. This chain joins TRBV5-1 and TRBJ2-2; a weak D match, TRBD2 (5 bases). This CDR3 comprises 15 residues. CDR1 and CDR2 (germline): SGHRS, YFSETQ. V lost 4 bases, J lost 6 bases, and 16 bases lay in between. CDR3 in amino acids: CASSVRTAIAGELFF. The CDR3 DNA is TGCGCCAGCAGCGTCAGGACTGCGATAGCCGGGGAGCTGTTTTTT.

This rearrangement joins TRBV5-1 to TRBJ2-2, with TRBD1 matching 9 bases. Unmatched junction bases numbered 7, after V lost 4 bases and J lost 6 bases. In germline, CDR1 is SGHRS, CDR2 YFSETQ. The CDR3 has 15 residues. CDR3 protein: CASSPRTGVAGELFF. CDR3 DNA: TGCGCCAGCAGCCCCCGGACAGGGGTGGCCGGGGAGCTGTTTTTT.

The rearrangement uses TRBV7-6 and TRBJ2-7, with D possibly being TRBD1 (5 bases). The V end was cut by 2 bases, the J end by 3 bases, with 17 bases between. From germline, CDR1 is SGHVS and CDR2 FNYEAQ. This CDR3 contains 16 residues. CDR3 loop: CASSLKVKGRDYEQYF. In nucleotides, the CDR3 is TGTGCCAGCAGCTTAAAGGTCAAGGGCAGGGACTACGAGCAGTACTTC.

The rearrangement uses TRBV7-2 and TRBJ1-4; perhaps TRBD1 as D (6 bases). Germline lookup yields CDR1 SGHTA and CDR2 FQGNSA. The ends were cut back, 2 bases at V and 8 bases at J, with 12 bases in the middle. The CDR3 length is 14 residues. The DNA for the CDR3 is TGTGCCAGCAGCTTATCAGGGGCAAAGGAAAAACTGTTTTTT. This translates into CASSLSGAKEKLFF.

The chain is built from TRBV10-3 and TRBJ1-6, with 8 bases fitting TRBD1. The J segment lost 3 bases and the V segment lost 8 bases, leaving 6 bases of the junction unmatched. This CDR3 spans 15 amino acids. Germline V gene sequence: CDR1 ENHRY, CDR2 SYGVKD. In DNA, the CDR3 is TGTGCCATCTTGGGAACAGGGGGCTATAATTCACCCCTCCACTTT. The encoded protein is CAILGTGGYNSPLHF.

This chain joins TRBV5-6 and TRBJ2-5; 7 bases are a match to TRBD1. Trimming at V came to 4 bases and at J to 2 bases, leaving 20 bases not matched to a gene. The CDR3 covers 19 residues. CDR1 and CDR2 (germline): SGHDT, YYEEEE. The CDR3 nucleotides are TGTGCCAGCAGCCGCTTACTGTTACTCCGGGACAGATCTCAAGAGACCCAGTACTTC. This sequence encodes CASSRLLLLRDRSQETQYF.

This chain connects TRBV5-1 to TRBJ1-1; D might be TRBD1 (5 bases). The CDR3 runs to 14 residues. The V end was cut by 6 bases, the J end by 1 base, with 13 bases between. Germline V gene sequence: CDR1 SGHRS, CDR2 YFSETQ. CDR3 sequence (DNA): TGCGCCAGCATCCTGGGGCCCACGAACACTGAAGCTTTCTTT. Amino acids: CASILGPTNTEAFF.

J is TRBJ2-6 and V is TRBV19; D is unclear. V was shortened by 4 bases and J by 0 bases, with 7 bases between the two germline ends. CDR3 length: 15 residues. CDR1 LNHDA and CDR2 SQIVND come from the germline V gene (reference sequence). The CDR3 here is CASSTTSSGANVLTF. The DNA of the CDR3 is TGTGCCAGTAGTACCACCAGCTCTGGGGCCAACGTCCTGACTTTC. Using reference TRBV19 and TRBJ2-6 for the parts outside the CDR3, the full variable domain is DGGITQSPKYLFRKEGQNVTLSCEQNLNHDAMYWYRQDPGQGLRLIYYSQIVNDFQKGDIAEGYSVSREKKESFPLTVTSAQKNPTAFYLCASSTTSSGANVLTFGAGSRLTVL.

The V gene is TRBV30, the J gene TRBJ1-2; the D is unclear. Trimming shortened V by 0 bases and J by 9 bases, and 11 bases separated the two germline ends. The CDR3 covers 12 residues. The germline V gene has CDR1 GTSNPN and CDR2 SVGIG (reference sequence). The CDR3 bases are TGTGCCTGGAGTGTAAATGCACGAAGCTACACCTTC. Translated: CAWSVNARSYTF. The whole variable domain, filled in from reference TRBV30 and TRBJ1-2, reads SQTIHQWPATLVQPVGSPLSLECTVEGTSNPNLYWYRQAAGRGLQLLFYSVGIGQISSEVPQNLSASRPQDRQFILSSKKLLLSDSGFYLCAWSVNARSYTFGSGTRLTVV.